These 14 T cell receptor beta chains originate from one sample sequenced in a study of response to subunit inactivated influenza vaccine. TCRdb processed the RT-PCR reads anew with MiXCR; each CDR3 protein has one entry. Here the sample spans some 500,000 distinct CDR3 sequences, more than 15% being singletons. The source was CD4+ T cells sorted from PBMCs, collected less than 30 months after vaccination. The receptors stem from a man between 50 and 69 years old who received an inactivated influenza vaccine.

This clonotype has a handful of counts. The chain couples TRBV20-1 to TRBJ2-7; perhaps TRBD2 as D (5 bases). CDR3 length: 14 amino acids. The germline CDR1 and CDR2 sequences are DFQATT and SNEGSKA (reference sequence). V dropped 3 bases and J dropped 6 bases, with 18 bases sitting between them. The CDR3 here is CSASPRGFVGEQYF. DNA for the CDR3: TGCAGTGCTAGTCCTCGGGGATTTGTCGGCGAGCAGTACTTC.

The rearrangement links TRBV7-9 to TRBJ1-6; D ambiguous. V was trimmed by 5 bases and J by 14 bases, leaving 16 bases between them. This CDR3 region has 13 residues. Germline CDR1 reads SEHNR; CDR2 reads FQNEAQ (reference sequence). For the CDR3, the DNA is TGTGCCAGCAGCCCCAGACCCGACCTGGCCCTCCACTTT. Translated: CASSPRPDLALHF.

The gene calls are TRBV6-2 or TRBV6-3 and TRBJ2-5; weak D call: TRBD2 (6 bases). Germline-derived CDR1 and CDR2 are MNHEY and SVGEGT. Trimming removed 1 base from V and 3 bases from J, with 27 bases in between. The CDR3 consists of 20 residues. The DNA for the CDR3 is TGTGCCAGCAGTTACTTGACCGGGACTCTCCAGCTGGTTGGGGAAGAGACCCAGTACTTC. This codes for CASSYLTGTLQLVGEETQYF.

This clonotype was counted a few times. J is TRBJ2-3 and V is TRBV25-1, with D possibly called TRBD1 or TRBD2 (5 bases each). V was cut by 5 bases and J by 14 bases, with 17 bases left in between. From germline, CDR1 is MGHDK and CDR2 SYGVNS. The CDR3 is 12 residues long. CDR3 loop: CASSPGTVGWYF. The CDR3 DNA sequence: TGTGCCAGCAGTCCCGGGACCGTTGGATGGTATTTT.

Only a few counts were recorded for this clonotype. The J gene is TRBJ2-1, the V gene TRBV28; 14 bases line up with TRBD2. CDR1 is MDHEN, CDR2 SYDVKM, per germline. The CDR3 spans 16 residues. V was clipped by 6 bases and J by 2 bases; unmatched bases: 3. CDR3 sequence (DNA): TGTGCCAGCAGCCCGACTAGCGGGGGGGCCTACAATGAGCAGTTCTTC. Translated, it gives CASSPTSGGAYNEQFF.

This clonotype was detected only a few times. The rearrangement links TRBV29-1 to TRBJ2-2; 9 bases fit TRBD1. Germline loops: CDR1 SQVTM, CDR2 ANQGSEA. V was pared by 7 bases and J by 5 bases, with 5 bases of the junction left unmatched. The CDR3 loop spans 13 amino acids. The CDR3 protein is CSGGQGRTGELFF. Here the CDR3 DNA reads TGCAGCGGGGGACAGGGTCGAACCGGGGAGCTGTTTTTT.

This chain connects TRBV28 to TRBJ2-1, with D possibly being TRBD2 (6 bases). The germline gives CDR1 MDHEN, CDR2 SYDVKM. This CDR3 comprises 14 residues. V was cut by 7 bases and J by 1 base, with 11 bases left in between. This chain's CDR3 is CASKEGPSYNEQFF. CDR3 DNA: TGTGCCAGCAAGGAGGGGCCATCCTACAATGAGCAGTTCTTC.

The J gene is TRBJ2-1, the V gene TRBV11-2, with 10 bases identical to TRBD2. CDR3 length: 15 amino acids. Germline lookup yields CDR1 SGHAT and CDR2 FQNNGV. Trimming cost V 1 base and J 7 bases; bases outside gene matches: 4. The CDR3 DNA reads as TGTGCCAGCAGCTTAGGTCTAGCGGGAGAAAATGAGCAGTTCTTC. Protein: CASSLGLAGENEQFF.

The rearrangement joins TRBV12-3 or TRBV12-4 to TRBJ1-2; 9 bases fit TRBD1. V was pared by 5 bases and J by 2 bases, with 9 bases of the junction left unmatched. This CDR3 contains 16 residues. The CDR3 region is CASSPGTGQNNYGYTF. The CDR3 coding sequence is TGTGCCAGCAGTCCCGGGACAGGGCAAAACAACTATGGCTACACCTTC.

The gene calls are TRBV7-2 and TRBJ2-1, with D perhaps TRBD2 (5 bases). This CDR3 has 13 residues. Germline lookup yields CDR1 SGHTA and CDR2 FQGNSA. Trimming took 2 bases from V and 9 from J, leaving 11 bases between them. The CDR3 spells CASSLTTRTEQFF. The CDR3 coding sequence is TGTGCCAGCAGCTTAACAACTAGAACTGAGCAGTTCTTC.

This clonotype has only a few counts. The CDR3 protein is CASSHGTVSKLFF. DNA for the CDR3: TGTGCCAGCAGTCACGGGACTGTGTCAAAACTGTTTTTT. This chain links TRBV12-3 or TRBV12-4 with TRBJ1-4, with D perhaps matching TRBD1 (5 bases). Deletions cut 5 bases from V and 10 bases from J, with 14 bases between. The CDR3 is made up of 13 amino acids.

The V and J genes are TRBV6-5 and TRBJ2-7, with a weak D call TRBD1 (5 bases). The germline CDR1 and CDR2 sequences are MNHEY and SVGAGI. V dropped 5 bases and J dropped 4 bases, with 9 bases sitting between them. The length of the CDR3 is 12 residues. DNA of the CDR3: TGTGCCAGCAGTCAGGGCTGGTACGAGCAGTACTTC. Residues: CASSQGWYEQYF.

V and J are TRBV5-1 and TRBJ1-5, with D perhaps matching TRBD1 (5 bases). The CDR3 is made up of 15 amino acids. The V end was cut by 4 bases, the J end by 3 bases, with 14 bases between. From germline, CDR1 is SGHRS and CDR2 YFSETQ. CDR3: CASSAQGLVNQPQHF. The CDR3 nucleotides read TGCGCCAGCAGCGCCCAGGGATTGGTCAATCAGCCCCAGCATTTT.

This clonotype was counted between two and nine times. The V and J genes are TRBV4-2 and TRBJ2-7; 7 positions match TRBD1. V gave up 2 bases and J gave up 5 bases; unmatched junction bases: 3. Germline-derived CDR1 and CDR2 are LGHNA and YNFKEQ. The length of the CDR3 is 13 residues. In nucleotides, the CDR3 is TGTGCCAGCAGCCAAAGGGGGCAAAACGAGCAGTACTTC. It encodes CASSQRGQNEQYF.